Presented here are 28 T cell receptor beta chains from one specimen sequenced in a study of STAT3 mutations in large granular lymphocyte leukemia. General observations from the study: In T-cell large granular lymphocyte leukemia, about half of patients showed multiple immunodominant subclonotypes.

These receptors are not linked to any known antigen. Only in-frame clones appear in the TCRdb table, and some are missing; sequencing was by immunoSEQ multiplex PCR. The table records over 30,000 clones, roughly 84% of them present only once. The material sequenced was PBMCs. All receptors come from a human donor with T large granular lymphocyte leukemia. Some clones in this sample may be carry-over from other donors' samples.

The chain's CDR3 is CASSSGGRETQYF. The DNA for the CDR3 is TGTGCCAGTAGTAGCGGGGGTCGCGAGACCCAGTACTTC. The gene calls are TRBV19 and TRBJ2-5; 7 positions agree with TRBD2. The germline V gene encodes CDR1 LNHDA and CDR2 SQIVND (reference sequence). CDR3 length equals 13 residues. V lost 4 bases to trimming and J lost 5 bases; unmatched junction nucleotides: 4.

The chain carries TRBV18 and TRBJ1-1, with TRBD1 matching 7 bases. Trimming cost V 3 bases and J 3 bases; bases outside gene matches: 7. The CDR3 is 15 amino acids. Germline-derived CDR1 and CDR2 are KGHSH and LQKENI. CDR3 in amino acids: CASSPLGQADTEAFF. In nucleotides, the CDR3 is TGTGCCAGCTCACCCTTAGGACAGGCCGACACTGAAGCTTTCTTT.

This clone turned up a few times. The chain recombines TRBV30 with TRBJ2-1, with 7 bases lining up with TRBD1. The CDR3 spans 13 residues. CDR1 and CDR2 from the germline V gene are GTSNPN and SVGIG (reference sequence). The ends lost 5 bases at V and 10 bases at J; junction bases unmatched: 11. CDR3 sequence: CAWGDSRVGEQFF. The CDR3 DNA sequence: TGTGCCTGGGGGGACAGCCGAGTTGGAGAGCAGTTCTTC.

A single count supports this clone. This CDR3 reads CASSHRRGSDSPLHF. CDR3 nucleotides: TGTGCCAGCAGCCACCGGAGGGGGTCTGATTCACCCCTCCACTTT. The J gene is TRBJ1-6, the V gene TRBV5-5; a weak D match, TRBD1 (6 bases). The CDR3 is 15 residues long. Per germline, CDR1 SGHKS and CDR2 YYEKEE (reference sequence). V was trimmed by 4 bases and J by 8 bases, leaving 16 bases between them.

The rearrangement uses TRBV28 and TRBJ2-7; perhaps TRBD2 as D (5 bases). The CDR3 is 14 amino acids. Germline lookup yields CDR1 MDHEN and CDR2 SYDVKM. V was pared by 5 bases and J by 5 bases, with 16 bases between. CDR3 loop: CASSRESDFHEQYV. The CDR3, as DNA: TGTGCCAGCAGTCGAGAATCGGACTTCCACGAGCAGTACGTC.

The chain carries TRBV6-5 and TRBJ2-3, with D possibly TRBD1 on 6 matching bases. CDR1 MNHEY and CDR2 SVGAGI come from the germline V gene. The V gene lost 3 bases and the J gene lost 0 bases, with 13 bases spanning the gap. The CDR3 has 16 residues. The DNA of the CDR3 is TGTGCCAGCAGTTATCGGCCGGGACAAAGCACAGATACGCAGTATTTT. Protein sequence: CASSYRPGQSTDTQYF.

V usage is TRBV7-8 and J usage is TRBJ1-4; 7 positions match TRBD1. CDR3 size: 18 residues. Germline trimming cut 4 bases from V and 8 bases from J; bases unmatched to any gene: 19. Germline V gene data show CDR1 as SGHVS and CDR2 as FQNEAQ. The CDR3, as DNA: TGTGCCAGCAGCTCCAACCGGACAGGTCGACGGGTATGGGAAAAACTGTTTTTT. Translated: CASSSNRTGRRVWEKLFF. The variable domain in full, completed from reference TRBV7-8 and TRBJ1-4, reads GAGVSQSPRYKVAKRGQDVALRCDPISGHVSLFWYQQALGQGPEFLTYFQNEAQLDKSGLPSDRFFAERPEGSVSTLKIQRTQQEDSAVYLCASSSNRTGRRVWEKLFFGSGTQLSVL.

V and J are TRBV6-5 and TRBJ2-3; 8 bases align to TRBD1. The ends lost 8 bases at V and 3 bases at J; junction bases unmatched: 7. Germline CDR1 is MNHEY and CDR2 is SVGAGI. CDR3 size: 14 residues. The CDR3 DNA reads as TGTGCCAGCCGCAGACAGGGGTTAACAGATACGCAGTATTTT. Protein product: CASRRQGLTDTQYF.

The genes are TRBV10-3 and TRBJ1-1; a weak D match, TRBD1 (5 bases). The CDR3 extends over 13 amino acids. The V gene's germline CDR1 is ENHRY and CDR2 SYGVKD. The ends were cut back, 4 bases at V and 1 base at J, with 7 bases in the middle. This CDR3 is CAISGDGNTEAFF. DNA of the CDR3: TGTGCCATCAGTGGGGACGGGAACACTGAAGCTTTCTTT.

This clone has only a few counts. This chain links TRBV5-4 with TRBJ1-1, with D maybe TRBD1 (5 bases). The CDR3 loop spans 13 amino acids. Germline lookup yields CDR1 SGHNT and CDR2 YYREEE (reference sequence). Trimming left V 0 bases short and J 4 bases short, with 7 bases between. The DNA of the CDR3 is TGTGCCAGCAGCTTGGGCGGGGGCACTGAAGCTTTCTTT. The encoded protein is CASSLGGGTEAFF. The full variable domain, completed using reference TRBV5-4 and TRBJ1-1, is ETGVTQSPTHLIKTRGQQVTLRCSSQSGHNTVSWYQQALGQGPQFIFQYYREEENGRGNFPPRFSGLQFPNYSSELNVNALELDDSALYLCASSLGGGTEAFFGQGTRLTVV.

The chain has TRBV5-1 and TRBJ2-7; TRBD1 might be the D (5 bases). Trimming pared 4 bases from V and 3 bases from J, leaving 20 bases between. The CDR3 is 16 residues long. Per the germline V gene, CDR1 is SGHRS and CDR2 is YFSETQ. For the CDR3, the DNA is TGCGCCAGCAGCCCCCCCGGGCAGGGTGGTATCTACGAGCAGTACGTC. It codes for CASSPPGQGGIYEQYV.

This chain links TRBV7-2 with TRBJ2-3; no definite D call. Trimming took off 8 bases at V and 6 bases at J, with 9 bases between the two ends. Looked up from germline, CDR1 is SGHTA and CDR2 is FQGNSA. There are 11 residues in the CDR3. The CDR3, as DNA: TGTGCCAGCGGTAGTGCGGATACGCAGTATTTT. Translated: CASGSADTQYF. Looking up the rest from reference TRBV7-2 and TRBJ2-3 gives the full variable domain: GAGVSQSPSNKVTEKGKDVELRCDPISGHTALYWYRQSLGQGLEFLIYFQGNSAPDKSGLPSDRFSAERTGGSVSTLTIQRTQQEDSAVYLCASGSADTQYFGPGTRLTVL.

Here the CDR3 reads CASSRSLGVRNSPLHF. CDR3 DNA: TGTGCCAGCAGCAGATCTCTCGGGGTTAGAAATTCACCCCTCCACTTT. This chain uses TRBV7-9 with TRBJ1-6; D gene uncertain. Trimming pared 5 bases from V and 7 bases from J, leaving 18 bases between. Germline CDR1 SEHNR, CDR2 FQNEAQ (reference sequence). This CDR3 region has 16 residues.

CDR3 protein: CASSLLQGSETQYF. CDR3 DNA: TGTGCCAGCAGCTTGTTACAGGGGTCGGAGACCCAGTACTTC. The V call is TRBV7-9, the J call TRBJ2-5; TRBD1 matches at 7 bases. The germline V gene has CDR1 SEHNR and CDR2 FQNEAQ (reference sequence). V shed 3 bases and J 5 bases; nucleotides not matched to a gene: 6. The CDR3 sequence is 14 residues long.

This chain joins TRBV28 and TRBJ1-5; D remains unclear. The CDR3 has 15 residues. The germline V gene encodes CDR1 MDHEN and CDR2 SYDVKM. V lost 1 base and J lost 4, with 11 bases in between. The DNA of the CDR3 is TGTGCCAGCAGTTTATATGGGGTTGGTAATCAGCCCCAGCATTTT. This sequence encodes CASSLYGVGNQPQHF.

This chain uses TRBV7-2 with TRBJ2-5; D gene ambiguous. This CDR3 is built from 11 residues. Trimming removed 5 bases from V and 0 bases from J, with 1 base in between. Looked up from germline, CDR1 is SGHTA and CDR2 is FQGNSA. The CDR3 nucleotides are TGTGCCAGCAGCCACCAAGAGACCCAGTACTTC. It is translated as CASSHQETQYF.

The rearrangement uses TRBV5-8 and TRBJ2-5; the match to TRBD2 covers 10 bases. This CDR3 has 15 amino acids. Germline V lookup: CDR1 SGHTS, CDR2 YDEGEE. Trimming removed 4 bases from V and 2 bases from J; junction bases left unmatched: 5. The CDR3 nucleotides read TGTGCCAGCAGCCCTCTACTAGCGGGGCAAGAGACCCAGTACTTC. It yields the protein CASSPLLAGQETQYF. Full variable domain (outside the CDR3, taken from reference TRBV5-8 and TRBJ2-5): EAGVTQSPTHLIKTRGQQATLRCSPISGHTSVYWYQQALGLGLQFLLWYDEGEERNRGNFPPRFSGRQFPNYSSELNVNALELEDSALYLCASSPLLAGQETQYFGPGTRLLVL.

The CDR3 bases are TGCGCCAGCAGCAGCACAGGGGGCGAAAGTCAGCCCCAGCATTTT. Encoded protein: CASSSTGGESQPQHF. The chain is built from TRBV5-1 and TRBJ1-5; 9 bases are shared with TRBD1. The CDR3 is made up of 15 amino acids. CDR1 and CDR2 from the germline V gene are SGHRS and YFSETQ. Trimming removed 4 bases from V and 6 bases from J; junction bases left unmatched: 8.

This chain uses TRBV27 with TRBJ1-1, with TRBD1 matching over 7 bases. The V segment lost 5 bases and the J segment 0 bases; nucleotides outside the gene matches: 12. CDR1 and CDR2 from the germline V gene are MNHEY and SMNVEV (reference sequence). The CDR3 consists of 17 residues. CDR3 nucleotide sequence: TGTGCCAGCAGTCCCCTCGACAGGGCTCCTATGAACACTGAAGCTTTCTTT. It specifies CASSPLDRAPMNTEAFF.

This clone was seen only a few times. V is TRBV2 and J is TRBJ1-6; 7 nucleotides line up with TRBD1. J was trimmed by 8 bases and V by 6 bases; bases with no gene match: 10. The CDR3 is 15 amino acids. CDR1 is SNHLY and CDR2 is FYNNEI in the germline V gene. CDR3 nucleotide sequence: TGTGCCAGCAGCGAACAGGGGTTTATCGATTCACCCCTCCACTTT. Translating gives CASSEQGFIDSPLHF.

The gene calls are TRBV5-8 and TRBJ1-6; no reliable D call. Trimming stripped 0 bases from V and 9 bases from J, with 10 bases between. Germline assignment: CDR1 SGHTS and CDR2 YDEGEE. The CDR3 covers 14 residues. The CDR3 nucleotides are TGTGCCAGCAGCTTGGATGGTTTACGTTCACCCCTCCACTTT. Protein sequence: CASSLDGLRSPLHF.

V and J are TRBV2 and TRBJ1-1, with a possible D match to TRBD1 (6 bases). This CDR3 is 11 amino acids long. Per germline, CDR1 SNHLY and CDR2 FYNNEI. The CDR3 nucleotides read TGTGCAAGGGGGAGTGGAACTGAAGCTTTCTTT. Its translation is CARGSGTEAFF.

V gene TRBV15 combines with J gene TRBJ1-2; 7 bases line up with TRBD1. This CDR3 spans 15 amino acids. Unmatched junction bases numbered 13, after V lost 4 bases and J lost 8 bases. Germline CDR1 reads LNHNV; CDR2 reads YYDKDF (reference sequence). CDR3 loop: CATSNRQGFLGGYTF. In nucleotides, the CDR3 is TGTGCCACCAGCAATAGACAGGGTTTTCTTGGGGGCTACACCTTC.

This chain links TRBV18 with TRBJ1-5; 7 positions agree with TRBD1. CDR1 is KGHSH, CDR2 LQKENI, per germline. The V gene end was trimmed by 2 bases and the J gene end by 2 bases; junction bases not matched to a gene: 3. The CDR3 extends over 15 amino acids. CDR3 loop: CASSPGDSGNQPQHF. For the CDR3, the DNA is TGTGCCAGCTCACCAGGGGACAGCGGCAATCAGCCCCAGCATTTT.

CDR3 loop: CASNPSGLTHYEQYV. The CDR3 region has the DNA TGTGCCAGTAATCCGTCGGGACTAACCCATTACGAGCAGTACGTC. The chain recombines TRBV19 with TRBJ2-7, with 7 nucleotides matching TRBD2. CDR3 size: 15 residues. Germline CDR1 is LNHDA and CDR2 is SQIVND (reference sequence). V shed 7 bases, J shed 4 bases, and the junction held 13 bases outside the gene matches.

The chain joins TRBV19 to TRBJ2-5, with D possibly being TRBD2 (6 bases). Germline V gene sequence: CDR1 LNHDA, CDR2 SQIVND (reference sequence). This CDR3 is 15 amino acids long. Between the trimmed V and J ends, which lost 5 bases and 3 bases, there was a span of 16 bases. The CDR3, as DNA: TGTGCCAGTAGTTTGGGCGGGGCGCCTAAAGAGACCCAGTACTTC. It encodes CASSLGGAPKETQYF.

This sequence joins TRBV11-2 and TRBJ2-5, with D possibly being TRBD1 (5 bases). With 1 base removed from V and 5 bases from J, the gap between germline ends came to 14 bases. Germline CDR1 SGHAT, CDR2 FQNNGV. The CDR3 sequence is 15 residues long. DNA for the CDR3: TGTGCCAGCAGCTTAGGGGGCCTCGACGGGGAGACCCAGTACTTC. Protein: CASSLGGLDGETQYF.

The genes are TRBV27 and TRBJ1-3; 8 bases are shared with TRBD1. The germline gives CDR1 MNHEY, CDR2 SMNVEV (reference sequence). The CDR3 has 15 residues. The V gene end was trimmed by 6 bases and the J gene end by 6 bases; junction bases not matched to a gene: 10. CDR3 DNA: TGTGCCAGCAGCCACAGGGGGAGTAGGGAAAACACCATATATTTT. This translates into CASSHRGSRENTIYF.